The 9 T cell receptor beta chains reported below all come from one sample, sequenced in a study of cytomegalovirus exposure and HLA in healthy donors. In the PCR, 60 Vbeta and 13 Jbeta primers were used. The data were produced by immunoSEQ multiplex PCR, yet TCRdb's version contains in-frame clones alone and is incomplete. Of 95,000 to 150,000 clones in the sample, 50% to 75% are singletons; the top ten hold more than 6.5%. The sequenced material came from PBMCs. The source is a middle-aged woman in good health and CMV-seropositive.

This chain connects TRBV25-1 to TRBJ2-5; D perhaps matches TRBD2 (6 bases). Germline lookup yields CDR1 MGHDK and CDR2 SYGVNS. CDR3 length: 14 residues. Trimming pared 0 bases from V and 5 bases from J, leaving 10 bases between. CDR3 protein: CASSEYSGRETQYF. The CDR3 DNA follows: TGTGCCAGCAGTGAATATAGCGGTAGGGAGACCCAGTACTTC.

The chain is built from TRBV28 and TRBJ2-7; perhaps TRBD1 as D (6 bases). The V end was cut by 9 bases, the J end by 3 bases, with 18 bases between. Germline V CDR1 and CDR2: MDHEN, SYDVKM. The CDR3 is 14 residues long. As DNA, the CDR3 is TGTGCCAGTACTCTACAGGGTCCAATCTACGAGCAGTACTTC. Protein product: CASTLQGPIYEQYF.

This rearrangement joins TRBV9 to TRBJ1-3; 7 bases are shared with TRBD1. The junction had 8 bases not matched to a gene; V was cut back by 4 bases and J by 4 bases. The CDR3 is 15 amino acids. Germline V gives CDR1 SGDLS, CDR2 YYNGEE. The CDR3 DNA reads as TGTGCCAGCAGCATAGATCCGGGACAGGGAAACACCATATATTTT. This encodes CASSIDPGQGNTIYF.

CDR3 residues: CASSYGGQGLQETQYF. In nucleotides, the CDR3 is TGTGCCAGCAGTTACGGAGGACAGGGCCTTCAAGAGACCCAGTACTTC. V gene TRBV6-5 combines with J gene TRBJ2-5; 8 bases align to TRBD1. V lost 2 bases to trimming and J lost 2 bases; unmatched junction nucleotides: 7. This CDR3 comprises 16 residues. CDR1 is MNHEY and CDR2 is SVGAGI in the germline V gene.

The chain's CDR3 is CASSLVAGADQPQHF. CDR3 DNA sequence: TGCGCCAGCAGCTTGGTGGCAGGGGCGGATCAGCCCCAGCATTTT. The rearrangement joins TRBV5-1 to TRBJ1-5; the D gene is possibly TRBD1 (6 bases). The germline gives CDR1 SGHRS, CDR2 YFSETQ. V was trimmed by 0 bases and J by 5 bases, leaving 12 bases between them. The CDR3 extends over 15 amino acids.

The chain has TRBV19 and TRBJ1-5; 8 bases match TRBD1. V shed 6 bases, J shed 7 bases, and the junction held 14 bases outside the gene matches. The CDR3 contains 16 residues. Germline V lookup: CDR1 LNHDA, CDR2 SQIVND (reference sequence). The chain's CDR3 is CASSKISTGDGQPQHF. The CDR3 coding sequence is TGTGCCAGTAGCAAAATATCGACAGGGGATGGACAGCCCCAGCATTTT.

This clone is medium-sized in the sample. The V gene is TRBV6-4, the J gene TRBJ2-3, with TRBD2 identical over 10 bases. The CDR3 length is 17 residues. The J segment lost 2 bases and the V segment lost 2 bases, leaving 7 bases of the junction unmatched. CDR1 and CDR2 from the germline V gene are MRHNA and SNTAGT. The CDR3 spells CASSDGASGGVTDTQYF. Written as DNA, the CDR3 is TGTGCCAGCAGTGACGGGGCTAGCGGGGGAGTCACAGATACGCAGTATTTT.

V gene TRBV23-1 combines with J gene TRBJ2-1; D is perhaps TRBD1 (6 bases). TRBV23-1 is filed as an ORF, its function uncertain. The V end was cut by 2 bases, the J end by 0 bases, with 8 bases between. There are 15 residues in the CDR3. CDR3 in amino acids: CASSQQGCSYNEQFF. CDR3 sequence (DNA): TGCGCCAGCAGTCAACAGGGGTGCTCCTACAATGAGCAGTTCTTC.

The chain employs TRBV13 and TRBJ2-7, with 8 positions matching TRBD2. CDR1 and CDR2 from the germline V gene are PRHDT and FYEKMQ (reference sequence). The J segment lost 5 bases and the V segment lost 1 base, leaving 4 bases of the junction unmatched. This CDR3 spans 14 amino acids. As DNA, the CDR3 is TGTGCCAGCAGCTTAGCGGGAGGGGCCCACGAGCAGTACTTC. Residues: CASSLAGGAHEQYF. Complete variable domain (other parts from reference TRBV13 and TRBJ2-7): AAGVIQSPRHLIKEKRETATLKCYPIPRHDTVYWYQQGPGQDPQFLISFYEKMQSDKGSIPDRFSAQQFSDYHSELNMSSLELGDSALYFCASSLAGGAHEQYFGPGTRLTVT.